The source of this T cell receptor beta chain is a study of cytomegalovirus exposure and HLA in healthy donors. Study-level findings and limits: First-cohort TCR clusters were later found to tend to co-occur in the approximately 110 validation repertoires. The investigators catalogued 150 to 200 TCR beta chains as cytomegalovirus-associated.

There are 16 residues in the CDR3. J lost 6 bases, V lost 5 bases, and 10 bases had no gene match. Germline V gene data show CDR1 as SNHLY and CDR2 as FYNNEI. Sequenced by immunoSEQ multiplex PCR; TCRdb stores in-frame clones only, minus some. The sample shows under 400,000 clones, 75% to 90% of them seen only once. Concerning this clone itself: Its target is unknown.

Sequenced: PBMCs. This sequence originates from a woman between 18 and 30 years old in good health and CMV-seronegative. The chain combines TRBV2 with TRBJ2-7, with TRBD2 identical over 13 bases. The CDR3 DNA follows: TGTGCCAGCAGTATTACCGGGACTAGCGGGAACGTCGAGCAGTACTTC. Protein: CASSITGTSGNVEQYF. Full variable domain (missing parts from reference TRBV2 and TRBJ2-7): EPEVTQTPSHQVTQMGQEVILRCVPISNHLYFYWYRQILGQKVEFLVSFYNNEISEKSEIFDDQFSVERPDGSNFTLKIRSTKLEDSAMYFCASSITGTSGNVEQYFGPGTRLTVT.